One and the same sample provided the 29 T cell receptor beta chains below, sequenced in a study of T cell responses to AZD1222 COVID-19 vaccine. Assay: immunoSEQ multiplex PCR; the TCRdb copy retains only in-frame clones and omits some. Of over 95,000 clones detected, more than 85% appear once; the ten largest clones hold approximately 4.2%. The input for sequencing was peripheral blood, taken on day 0 of AZD1222 vaccination. These receptors were obtained from an adult in good health.

This sequence joins TRBV29-1 and TRBJ2-2; D not certain. CDR1 SQVTM and CDR2 ANQGSEA come from the germline V gene. The germline V and J ends were trimmed by 0 bases and 0 bases, with 8 bases remaining between them. CDR3 length: 15 amino acids. CDR3: CSVEEPETNTGELFF. Written as DNA, the CDR3 is TGCAGCGTTGAAGAGCCAGAGACGAACACCGGGGAGCTGTTTTTT.

Comments on this clone: This CDR3 is also generated by other DNA sequences in the sample. J is TRBJ1-2 and V is TRBV5-1; 7 bases fit TRBD1. The V gene end was trimmed by 0 bases and the J gene end by 7 bases; junction bases not matched to a gene: 0. Germline-derived CDR1 and CDR2 are SGHRS and YFSETQ. The CDR3 consists of 12 residues. In DNA form, the CDR3 reads TGCGCCAGCAGCTTGGCAGGGGGTGGCTACACCTTC. It is translated as CASSLAGGGYTF.

J is TRBJ1-1 and V is TRBV30; weak D call: TRBD1 (5 bases). The germline V gene encodes CDR1 GTSNPN and CDR2 SVGIG (reference sequence). V was clipped by 7 bases and J by 8 bases, with 14 bases between them. CDR3 length equals 11 residues. CDR3 DNA: TGTGCCTCCCGGGATTGGGGGGAAGCTTTCTTT. This codes for CASRDWGEAFF.

The sample holds one count of this clone. The chain couples TRBV10-2 to TRBJ2-3; D remains unclear. This CDR3 comprises 12 residues. Trimming removed 5 bases at V and 6 bases at J, with 9 bases between. Germline V gene sequence: CDR1 WSHSY, CDR2 SAAADI. CDR3 bases: TGCGCCAGCAGTCTGACGTGGGATACGCAGTATTTT. Translating it yields CASSLTWDTQYF.

This sequence joins TRBV9 and TRBJ1-4; D ambiguous. Germline V CDR1 and CDR2: SGDLS, YYNGEE. The CDR3 spans 15 residues. V lost 3 bases to trimming and J lost 4 bases, with 13 bases between them. The DNA for the CDR3 is TGTGCCAGCAGCGCTGAGGGTGGGGTTAATGAAAAACTGTTTTTT. Translated: CASSAEGGVNEKLFF.

This sequence joins TRBV12-5 and TRBJ2-3; D gene uncertain. The CDR3 has 11 residues. Trimming left V 5 bases short and J 7 bases short, with 7 bases between. The V gene's germline CDR1 is LGHNT and CDR2 FRNRAP. This chain's CDR3 is CASGDLHTQYF. The CDR3 DNA is TGTGCTAGTGGTGATTTACATACGCAGTATTTT. Filled out from reference TRBV12-5 and TRBJ2-3, the complete variable domain reads DARVTQTPRHKVTEMGQEVTMRCQPILGHNTVFWYRQTMMQGLELLAYFRNRAPLDDSGMPKDRFSAEMPDATLATLKIQPSEPRDSAVYFCASGDLHTQYFGPGTRLTVL.

Points on this clone: A junction end diverges from the germline sequence, so it may reflect a read error. This chain links TRBV7-7 with TRBJ2-7; 8 nucleotides agree with TRBD2. Germline V gives CDR1 SSHAT, CDR2 FNYEAQ (reference sequence). CDR3 size: 17 residues. CDR3 amino acids: CASSLRGAGEAGYEQYF. The DNA for the CDR3 is TGTGCTAGCAGCCTCCGGGGAGCGGGGGAGGCCGGGTACGAGCAGTACTTC.

The chain combines TRBV25-1 with TRBJ2-3; tentatively, D is TRBD2 (6 bases). V lost 3 bases and J lost 8, with 21 bases in between. CDR3 length: 16 amino acids. Germline CDR1 is MGHDK and CDR2 is SYGVNS. CDR3 amino acids: CASSDSGTGAPITQYF. In DNA, the CDR3 is TGTGCCAGCAGTGACTCCGGGACTGGGGCTCCTATTACGCAGTATTTT.

This chain joins TRBV5-1 and TRBJ1-4; a weak D match, TRBD1 (5 bases). The V and J ends lost 0 bases and 4 bases respectively, with 10 bases between them. There are 15 residues in the CDR3. Germline V gene data show CDR1 as SGHRS and CDR2 as YFSETQ. DNA for the CDR3: TGCGCCAGCAGCTTGGATGGGACGGGTAATGAAAAACTGTTTTTT. Protein: CASSLDGTGNEKLFF.

This chain connects TRBV19 to TRBJ2-2; D unclear. Germline assignment: CDR1 LNHDA and CDR2 SQIVND (reference sequence). CDR3 length equals 14 residues. Deletions cut 3 bases from V and 1 base from J, with 6 bases between. The CDR3 sequence is CASSISRNTGELFF. In DNA form, the CDR3 reads TGTGCCAGTAGTATTAGTAGGAACACCGGGGAGCTGTTTTTT.

The V gene is TRBV12-3 or TRBV12-4, the J gene TRBJ1-2; TRBD1 matches 9 bases. This CDR3 comprises 13 residues. V gave up 7 bases and J gave up 6 bases; unmatched junction bases: 6. CDR3 nucleotide sequence: TGTGCCAGCACCCTACAGGGGGCGAATGGCTACACCTTC. Protein: CASTLQGANGYTF.

The chain couples TRBV12-5 to TRBJ1-2, with unresolved D. The germline CDR1 and CDR2 sequences are LGHNT and FRNRAP. This CDR3 comprises 17 residues. V lost 1 base and J lost 8, with 23 bases in between. The CDR3 sequence is CASGLALSRSALEGYTF. CDR3 bases: TGTGCTAGTGGTTTGGCCCTTAGCCGCAGTGCGCTTGAAGGCTACACCTTC. The whole variable domain, filled in from reference TRBV12-5 and TRBJ1-2, reads DARVTQTPRHKVTEMGQEVTMRCQPILGHNTVFWYRQTMMQGLELLAYFRNRAPLDDSGMPKDRFSAEMPDATLATLKIQPSEPRDSAVYFCASGLALSRSALEGYTFGSGTRLTVV.

This chain links TRBV5-1 with TRBJ2-5; TRBD1 matches 8 bases. The CDR3 covers 16 residues. Germline V lookup: CDR1 SGHRS, CDR2 YFSETQ. Trimming took 3 bases from V and 4 from J; bases not matched to a gene: 11. CDR3 coding DNA: TGCGCCAGCAGCTGGACAGGGATGGTCAGCCGAGAGACCCAGTACTTC. Amino acid sequence: CASSWTGMVSRETQYF.

This sequence joins TRBV7-9 and TRBJ2-3; TRBD2 matches at 8 bases. The V and J ends lost 1 base and 6 bases, in that order; junction bases with no gene match: 9. This CDR3 contains 16 residues. Germline CDR1 SEHNR, CDR2 FQNEAQ (reference sequence). CDR3 bases: TGTGCCAGCAGCTTAGGGAGTAGCGGGGTTCTGGATACGCAGTATTTT. It specifies CASSLGSSGVLDTQYF.

J is TRBJ1-1 and V is TRBV2; D ambiguous. The CDR3 has 12 residues. Germline-derived CDR1 and CDR2 are SNHLY and FYNNEI. Deletions cut 7 bases from V and 8 bases from J, with 14 bases between. The CDR3 sequence is CASKPGIPEAFF. The CDR3, as DNA: TGTGCCAGCAAACCGGGGATCCCCGAAGCTTTCTTT.

The chain has TRBV13 and TRBJ2-7; the D gene is possibly TRBD2 (6 bases). Germline-derived CDR1 and CDR2 are PRHDT and FYEKMQ (reference sequence). V dropped 5 bases and J dropped 4 bases, with 12 bases sitting between them. The CDR3 loop spans 13 amino acids. Here the CDR3 reads CASSNPGRYEQYF. The CDR3 DNA reads as TGTGCCAGCAGCAACCCAGGGAGGTACGAGCAGTACTTC.

The V call is TRBV19, the J call TRBJ2-5, with unresolved D. CDR1 LNHDA and CDR2 SQIVND come from the germline V gene (reference sequence). CDR3 size: 13 residues. V was trimmed by 4 bases and J by 2 bases, leaving 8 bases between them. CDR3 sequence: CASSNEFQETQYF. CDR3 nucleotide sequence: TGTGCCAGTAGTAACGAATTTCAAGAGACCCAGTACTTC.

This clone was counted only a few times. The genes are TRBV2 and TRBJ1-2; no clear D. Germline values: CDR1 SNHLY, CDR2 FYNNEI. CDR3 length equals 15 residues. Deletions cut 2 bases from V and 0 bases from J, with 10 bases between. The CDR3: CASSEFPSPNYGYTF. The CDR3, as DNA: TGTGCCAGCAGTGAATTCCCCTCTCCTAACTATGGCTACACCTTC.

The rearrangement uses TRBV29-1 and TRBJ2-1; D is possibly TRBD2 (5 bases). Germline V gene lookup returns CDR1 SQVTM and CDR2 ANQGSEA. This CDR3 spans 14 amino acids. The V end lost 5 bases, the J end lost 10 bases, and 21 bases lay between the germline ends. CDR3 region: CSVTSTGKSREQFF. The CDR3 DNA is TGCAGCGTTACCTCAACCGGGAAAAGCAGGGAGCAGTTCTTC.

CDR3: CASSSSRGGGQETQYF. The CDR3 nucleotides are TGTGCCAGCAGCTCTAGTCGCGGGGGGGGACAAGAGACCCAGTACTTC. The chain is built from TRBV7-2 and TRBJ2-5; 9 bases line up with TRBD2. Looked up from germline, CDR1 is SGHTA and CDR2 is FQGNSA. This CDR3 contains 16 residues. With V trimmed by 4 bases and J by 2 bases, 8 bases remained unmatched.

The CDR3 DNA is TGTGCCACCAGCAGAGGTGGGCCTCTGATCTATGGCTACACCTTC. Translated: CATSRGGPLIYGYTF. J is TRBJ1-2 and V is TRBV15, with D uncertain. The CDR3 is 15 amino acids. V lost 1 base, J lost 4 bases, and 13 bases lay in between. The germline V gene encodes CDR1 LNHNV and CDR2 YYDKDF (reference sequence).

V is TRBV2 and J is TRBJ1-2, with 9 bases lining up with TRBD1. Germline V gene lookup returns CDR1 SNHLY and CDR2 FYNNEI. V lost 6 bases to trimming and J lost 9 bases; unmatched junction nucleotides: 8. The CDR3 spans 13 residues. The chain's CDR3 is CASREGQGLRYTF. DNA for the CDR3: TGTGCCAGCAGGGAGGGACAGGGATTGCGCTACACCTTC. The complete variable domain, with remaining parts taken from reference TRBV2 and TRBJ1-2, reads EPEVTQTPSHQVTQMGQEVILRCVPISNHLYFYWYRQILGQKVEFLVSFYNNEISEKSEIFDDQFSVERPDGSNFTLKIRSTKLEDSAMYFCASREGQGLRYTFGSGTRLTVV.

The V and J genes are TRBV3-1 (or the pseudogene TRBV3-2) and TRBJ2-2, with 7 bases identical to TRBD1. CDR1 LGHDT and CDR2 YNNKEL come from the germline V gene (reference sequence). Trimming at V came to 3 bases and at J to 9 bases, leaving 7 bases not matched to a gene. The CDR3 consists of 14 residues. The CDR3 loop is CASSQNRQGRELFF. In DNA form, the CDR3 reads TGTGCCAGCAGCCAGAACCGACAGGGCCGGGAGCTGTTTTTT.

The genes are TRBV10-2 and TRBJ2-7; D might be TRBD1 (5 bases). Trimming cost V 4 bases and J 2 bases, with 21 bases left between them. Germline values: CDR1 WSHSY, CDR2 SAAADI. The CDR3 is made up of 17 amino acids. CDR3 residues: CASSGDSTYLSPYEQYF. The CDR3 nucleotides read TGCGCCAGCAGTGGAGACAGCACCTACCTCAGTCCCTACGAGCAGTACTTC.

The V and J genes are TRBV6-6 and TRBJ1-3, with D possibly TRBD1 on 5 matching bases. Trimming pared 2 bases from V and 7 bases from J, leaving 12 bases between. CDR3 length equals 14 residues. Germline CDR1 reads MNHNY; CDR2 reads SVGAGI (reference sequence). The CDR3 spells CASSYGTSENTIYF. In DNA, the CDR3 is TGTGCCAGCAGTTACGGGACCTCGGAGAACACCATATATTTT.

The rearrangement uses TRBV15 and TRBJ1-3; a weak D match, TRBD1 (5 bases). Germline V gives CDR1 LNHNV, CDR2 YYDKDF (reference sequence). The germline V and J ends were trimmed by 5 bases and 0 bases, with 17 bases remaining between them. The CDR3 contains 17 residues. CDR3 region: CATSLSTQGPSGNTIYF. In DNA form, the CDR3 reads TGTGCCACCAGCTTATCCACCCAGGGACCCTCTGGAAACACCATATATTTT.

The genes are TRBV5-4 and TRBJ1-6; D is possibly TRBD1 (5 bases). Germline CDR1 reads SGHNT; CDR2 reads YYREEE (reference sequence). V lost 0 bases, J lost 4 bases, and 8 bases lay in between. This CDR3 has 15 residues. CDR3 nucleotides: TGTGCCAGCAGCTTGGGAGACAGTTATAATTCACCCCTCCACTTT. Protein sequence: CASSLGDSYNSPLHF.

This clone was counted a few times. The V gene is TRBV27, the J gene TRBJ2-1; D gene unclear. The CDR3 spans 15 residues. Germline V lookup: CDR1 MNHEY, CDR2 SMNVEV (reference sequence). Trimming pared 5 bases from V and 4 bases from J, leaving 15 bases between. The CDR3 protein is CASSPRVLVYNEQFF. The CDR3 DNA follows: TGTGCCAGCAGTCCTAGGGTCCTTGTGTACAATGAGCAGTTCTTC.

The CDR3 coding sequence is TGTGCCAGCAGCTTAGTTGCAGGGCCGTTGAGTAATGAGCAGTTCTTC. It yields the protein CASSLVAGPLSNEQFF. The chain carries TRBV7-9 and TRBJ2-1, with D tentatively TRBD1 (5 bases). Germline CDR1 SEHNR, CDR2 FQNEAQ (reference sequence). The length of the CDR3 is 16 residues. V shed 1 base and J shed 7 bases, with 17 bases lying between them.